This T cell receptor (beta chain) was profiled in a study of blood T cell repertoires in COVID-19. Overall study context: The origin of the acute and convalescent COVID-19 samples was the United States, Italy and Spain. In each case, the material was cDNA or gDNA derived from T cells, B-cell-depleted T cells, or PBMCs.

The authors' processing: Reference gene primers were amplified, and this amplification served to estimate nucleated cell counts. The assay was immunoSEQ multiplex PCR, and TCRdb's table has in-frame clones only and misses some. For V, J and clone size, that table is used; D and trimming come from the DNA. This table holds around 250,000 clones, roughly four fifths found once. Germline CDR1 and CDR2: SGHVS and FQNEAQ. This CDR3 contains 13 residues. Trimming at V came to 5 bases and at J to 5 bases, leaving 4 bases not matched to a gene. Material for sequencing was peripheral blood. V is TRBV7-8 and J is TRBJ2-5; the match to TRBD2 covers 8 bases. This sequence was found in a woman of 80 years or more with acute or convalescent COVID-19. This CDR3 reads CASSRGGVETQYF. In DNA form, the CDR3 reads TGTGCCAGCAGCCGGGGGGGGGTTGAGACCCAGTACTTC.